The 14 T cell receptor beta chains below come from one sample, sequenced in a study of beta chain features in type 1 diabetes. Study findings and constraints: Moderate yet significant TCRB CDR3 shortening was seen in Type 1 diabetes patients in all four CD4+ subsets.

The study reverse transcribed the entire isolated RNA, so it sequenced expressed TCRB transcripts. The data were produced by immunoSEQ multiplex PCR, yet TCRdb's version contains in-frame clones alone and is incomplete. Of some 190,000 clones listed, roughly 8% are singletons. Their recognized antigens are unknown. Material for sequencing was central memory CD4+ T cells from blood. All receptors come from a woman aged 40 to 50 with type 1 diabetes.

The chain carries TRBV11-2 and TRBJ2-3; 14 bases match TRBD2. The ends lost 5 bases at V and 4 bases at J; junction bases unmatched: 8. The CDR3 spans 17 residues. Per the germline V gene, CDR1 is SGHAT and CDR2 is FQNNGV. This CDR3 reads CASSPRTSGRSPDTQYF. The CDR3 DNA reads TGTGCCAGCAGCCCCCGGACTAGCGGGAGGAGTCCAGATACGCAGTATTTT.

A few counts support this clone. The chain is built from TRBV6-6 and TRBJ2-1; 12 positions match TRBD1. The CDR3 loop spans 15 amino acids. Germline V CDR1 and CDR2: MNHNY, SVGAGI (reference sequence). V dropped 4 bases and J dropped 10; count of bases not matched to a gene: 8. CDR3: CASSWPGQGAGEQFF. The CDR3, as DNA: TGTGCCAGCAGTTGGCCGGGACAGGGGGCTGGGGAGCAGTTCTTC.

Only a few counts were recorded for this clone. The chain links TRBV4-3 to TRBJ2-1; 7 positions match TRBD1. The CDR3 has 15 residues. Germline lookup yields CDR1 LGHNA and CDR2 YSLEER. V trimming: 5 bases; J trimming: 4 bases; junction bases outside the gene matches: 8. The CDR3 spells CASSSRQGSYNEQFF. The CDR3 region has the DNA TGCGCCAGCAGCTCTCGACAGGGATCTTACAATGAGCAGTTCTTC.

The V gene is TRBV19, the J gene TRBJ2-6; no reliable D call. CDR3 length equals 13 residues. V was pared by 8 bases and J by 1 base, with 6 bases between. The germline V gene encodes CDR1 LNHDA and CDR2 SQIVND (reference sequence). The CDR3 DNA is TGTGCCAGTCGGGTATCTGGGGCCAACGTCCTGACTTTC. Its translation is CASRVSGANVLTF.

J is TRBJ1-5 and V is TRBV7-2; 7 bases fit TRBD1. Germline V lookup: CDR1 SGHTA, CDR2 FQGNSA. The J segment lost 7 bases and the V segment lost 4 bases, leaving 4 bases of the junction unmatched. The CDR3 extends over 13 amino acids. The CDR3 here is CASSWTGSQPQHF. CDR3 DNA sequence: TGTGCCAGCAGCTGGACAGGCTCCCAGCCCCAGCATTTT. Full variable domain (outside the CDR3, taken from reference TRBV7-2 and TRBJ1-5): GAGVSQSPSNKVTEKGKDVELRCDPISGHTALYWYRQSLGQGLEFLIYFQGNSAPDKSGLPSDRFSAERTGGSVSTLTIQRTQQEDSAVYLCASSWTGSQPQHFGDGTRLSIL.

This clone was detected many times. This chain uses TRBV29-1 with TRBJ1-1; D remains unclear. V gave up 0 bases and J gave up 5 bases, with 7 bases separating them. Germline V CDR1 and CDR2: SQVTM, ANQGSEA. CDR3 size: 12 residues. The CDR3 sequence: CSVEEARTEAFF. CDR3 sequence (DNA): TGCAGCGTTGAAGAGGCTAGGACTGAAGCTTTCTTT.

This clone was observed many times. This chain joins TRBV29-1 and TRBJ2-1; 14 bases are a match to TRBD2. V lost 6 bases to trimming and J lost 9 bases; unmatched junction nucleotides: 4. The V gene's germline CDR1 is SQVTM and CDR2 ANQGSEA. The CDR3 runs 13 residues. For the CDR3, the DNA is TGCAGCGTCAGACTAGCGGGAGGGGTTGAGCAGTTCTTC. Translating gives CSVRLAGGVEQFF.

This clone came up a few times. The CDR3 is CASRAGGRTDTQYF. The CDR3 DNA reads TGCGCCAGCAGGGCGGGAGGACGCACAGATACGCAGTATTTT. V usage is TRBV5-1 and J usage is TRBJ2-3; 8 bases match TRBD2. Germline V gene sequence: CDR1 SGHRS, CDR2 YFSETQ. The V gene end was trimmed by 5 bases and the J gene end by 1 base; junction bases not matched to a gene: 3. CDR3 length: 14 amino acids.

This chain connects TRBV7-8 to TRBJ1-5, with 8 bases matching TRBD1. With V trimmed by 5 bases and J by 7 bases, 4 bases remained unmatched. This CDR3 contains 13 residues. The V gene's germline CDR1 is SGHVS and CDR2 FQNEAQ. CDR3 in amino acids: CASSQDRAQPQHF. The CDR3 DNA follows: TGTGCCAGCAGCCAGGACAGGGCACAGCCCCAGCATTTT.

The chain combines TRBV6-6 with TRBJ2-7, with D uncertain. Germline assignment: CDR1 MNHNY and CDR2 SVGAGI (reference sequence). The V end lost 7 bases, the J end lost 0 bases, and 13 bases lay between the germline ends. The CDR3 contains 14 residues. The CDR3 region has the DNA TGTGCCAGCACTTCACTCGCCGTCTCCTACGAGCAGTACTTC. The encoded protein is CASTSLAVSYEQYF.

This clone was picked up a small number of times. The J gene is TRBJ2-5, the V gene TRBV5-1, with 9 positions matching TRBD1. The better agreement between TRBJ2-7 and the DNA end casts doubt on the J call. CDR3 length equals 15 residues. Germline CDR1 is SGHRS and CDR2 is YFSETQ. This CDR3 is CASSLARGQGYEQYF. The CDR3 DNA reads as TGCGCCAGCAGCTTGGCCAGGGGACAGGGCTACGAGCAGTACTTC.

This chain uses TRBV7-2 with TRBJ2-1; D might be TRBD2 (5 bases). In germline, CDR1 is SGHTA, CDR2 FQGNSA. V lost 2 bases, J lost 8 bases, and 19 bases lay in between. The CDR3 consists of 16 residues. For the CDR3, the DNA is TGTGCCAGCAGCTTACAGCGGACTCCCGGCCTCGATGAGCAGTTCTTC. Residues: CASSLQRTPGLDEQFF.

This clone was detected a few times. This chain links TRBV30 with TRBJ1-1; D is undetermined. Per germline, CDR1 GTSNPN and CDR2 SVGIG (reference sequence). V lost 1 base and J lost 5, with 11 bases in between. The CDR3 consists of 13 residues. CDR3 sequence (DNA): TGTGCCTGGAGTGAGGCCTGGGAGACTGAAGCTTTCTTT. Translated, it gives CAWSEAWETEAFF.

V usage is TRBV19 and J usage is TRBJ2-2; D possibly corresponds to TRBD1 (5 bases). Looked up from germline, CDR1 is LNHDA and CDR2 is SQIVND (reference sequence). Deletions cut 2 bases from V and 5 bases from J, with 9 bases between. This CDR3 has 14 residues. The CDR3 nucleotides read TGTGCCAGTAGTATACAGGGATGGACCGGGGAGCTGTTTTTT. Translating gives CASSIQGWTGELFF.